The 6 T cell receptor beta chains in this list originate from one sample, sequenced in a study of blood T cell repertoires in COVID-19. Measured with immunoSEQ multiplex PCR; TCRdb has only the in-frame clones, and not every one. The data hold over 400,000 clones, with around 85% observed a single time. The source material was PBMCs or T cells enriched from blood (not recorded which). The receptor set was obtained from a woman between 55 and 75 years old who had recovered from COVID-19.

The chain employs TRBV30 and TRBJ2-2; TRBD1 might be the D (5 bases). This CDR3 has 15 amino acids. Trimming pared 4 bases from V and 7 bases from J, leaving 19 bases between. Germline CDR1 GTSNPN, CDR2 SVGIG (reference sequence). The CDR3 DNA reads as TGTGCCTGGAAGCCCAGGGTGGGCTATGGCGGGGAGCTGTTTTTT. It specifies CAWKPRVGYGGELFF.

The V gene is TRBV6-6, the J gene TRBJ2-2; 7 bases match TRBD2. Germline CDR1 is MNHNY and CDR2 is SVGAGI (reference sequence). There are 15 residues in the CDR3. V lost 6 bases, J lost 0 bases, and 4 bases stayed unmatched. CDR3 loop: CASSRDYPNTGELFF. The CDR3 coding sequence is TGTGCCAGCAGCCGGGACTACCCGAACACCGGGGAGCTGTTTTTT.

The genes are TRBV7-9 and TRBJ2-7; TRBD1 is a possible D gene (6 bases). There are 15 residues in the CDR3. V dropped 5 bases and J dropped 0 bases, with 14 bases sitting between them. Germline V gene lookup returns CDR1 SEHNR and CDR2 FQNEAQ (reference sequence). For the CDR3, the DNA is TGTGCCAGCAGCGGACAGACAGCCAGCTCCTACGAGCAGTACTTC. It translates to CASSGQTASSYEQYF.

The chain has TRBV10-3 and TRBJ1-2; possible D gene TRBD1, 6 bases. Trimming shortened V by 3 bases and J by 4 bases, and 12 bases separated the two germline ends. In germline, CDR1 is ENHRY, CDR2 SYGVKD. The CDR3 is made up of 14 amino acids. The CDR3 reads CAISDQGSLYGYTF. The CDR3 region has the DNA TGTGCCATCAGTGACCAGGGGTCCCTCTATGGCTACACCTTC.

The V gene is TRBV5-5, the J gene TRBJ1-2; TRBD1 matches at 8 bases. V trimming: 4 bases; J trimming: 8 bases; junction bases outside the gene matches: 10. Germline assignment: CDR1 SGHKS and CDR2 YYEKEE (reference sequence). This CDR3 comprises 14 residues. CDR3: CASSQWTGPGGYTF. The CDR3 DNA sequence: TGTGCCAGCAGCCAATGGACAGGGCCTGGGGGCTACACCTTC.

This clone was detected only a few times. The CDR3 here is CASSLFRVTGRSYNSPLHF. CDR3 DNA sequence: TGTGCCAGCAGCTTGTTCCGAGTGACAGGGAGGTCCTATAATTCACCCCTCCACTTT. This chain connects TRBV5-6 to TRBJ1-6, with 7 nucleotides matching TRBD1. The germline V gene encodes CDR1 SGHDT and CDR2 YYEEEE. J was trimmed by 1 base and V by 1 base; bases with no gene match: 11. This CDR3 is 19 amino acids long. The full variable domain, its missing parts supplied by reference TRBV5-6 and TRBJ1-6, is DAGVTQSPTHLIKTRGQQVTLRCSPKSGHDTVSWYQQALGQGPQFIFQYYEEEERQRGNFPDRFSGHQFPNYSSELNVNALLLGDSALYLCASSLFRVTGRSYNSPLHFGNGTRLTVT.